This T cell receptor beta chain appears in the sequencing data of a study of spatial heterogeneity in lung cancer. Study overall: Sequences of the beta chain were consistently detected in greater numbers than alpha-chain sequences. For the average unique TCR and UMI combination, more than 8.5 occurrences appeared in raw reads.

V was cut by 5 bases and J by 2 bases, with 15 bases left in between. CDR3 length equals 15 residues. Germline CDR1 and CDR2: MDHEN and SYDVKM. TCRdb fed the 5' RACE reads into MiXCR, producing one record per CDR3 protein. The repertoire holds 43,000 or so distinct CDR3 sequences, with roughly 7% as singletons. Time point meaning: sample taken at primary tumor resection. Sequencing covered unsorted whole RNA taken from tumor, nontumor lung or frozen PBMC. There are many counts of this clonotype. This clonotype was obtained from a female donor with early-stage non-small cell lung cancer. The source material was PBMCs, sampled at surgery. The chain links TRBV28 to TRBJ2-5; tentative D call: TRBD1 (6 bases). In DNA form, the CDR3 reads TGTGCCAGCAGTCACCGGGACAACCTACAAGAGACCCAGTACTTC. Translation gives CASSHRDNLQETQYF. The variable domain in full, completed from reference TRBV28 and TRBJ2-5, reads DVKVTQSSRYLVKRTGEKVFLECVQDMDHENMFWYRQDPGLGLRLIYFSYDVKMKEKGDIPEGYSVSREKKERFSLILESASTNQTSMYLCASSHRDNLQETQYFGPGTRLLVL.